This T cell receptor (beta chain) is drawn from a study of T cell responses to AZD1222 COVID-19 vaccine. Study-level points and caveats: Only 5 to 7 AZD1222 recipients tested seropositive at baseline. Without day 14 samples, only post-peak T cell repertoires were studied.

Trimming took 5 bases from V and 6 from J; bases not matched to a gene: 5. Germline-derived CDR1 and CDR2 are LGHDT and YNNKEL (reference sequence). The CDR3 loop spans 14 amino acids. TCRdb's table, derived via immunoSEQ multiplex PCR, lists solely in-frame clones and lacks some. This table has 100,000 to 120,000 clones, approximately 94% appearing once. On this clone: The target antigen is unknown.

This sample comprised peripheral blood, obtained 28 days after the second AZD1222 dose. The chain couples TRBV3-1 (or the pseudogene TRBV3-2) to TRBJ1-5; 9 nucleotides match TRBD1. The clonotype was recovered from an adult who received the AZD1222 COVID-19 vaccine. CDR3 in amino acids: CASSGTGIFQPQHF. CDR3 bases: TGTGCCAGCAGCGGGACAGGGATCTTTCAGCCCCAGCATTTT.